This T cell receptor beta chain emerged from a study of control samples from healthy donors and cancer patients. Germline CDR1 MDHEN, CDR2 SYDVKM. Losses at the gene ends were 8 bases for V and 8 bases for J; bases not matched to a gene: 13. CDR3 length equals 16 residues. Measured with immunoSEQ multiplex PCR; TCRdb has only the in-frame clones, and not every one. The table records approximately 170,000 clones, almost 90% of them present only once. This clonotype was obtained from a woman in her forties or fifties in good health. The sequenced sample was blood. The chain links TRBV28 to TRBJ2-1, with 12 bases fitting TRBD2. The CDR3 nucleotides are TGTGCCAGCTTGACGCACGGACTAGCGGGATTTGATGAGCAGTTCTTC. It yields the protein CASLTHGLAGFDEQFF.